This is a list of T cell receptor beta chains from one sample in a study of CD8 T cells in ankylosing spondylitis. MiXCR was run by TCRdb on the 5' RACE reads, yielding one entry per CDR3 protein. Altogether 750,000 to 850,000 distinct CDR3 sequences are present, 12% being singletons, with the ten largest covering less than 0.65%. Sequences were obtained from blood, either unsorted or a sorted T cell fraction (not recorded which). Source of these receptors: a male donor with ankylosing spondylitis. Each CDR3 is given without its conserved first and last residue.

CDR3	J	V	length
ASSPAVAGVNNEQF	TRBJ2-1	TRBV12-3/TRBV12-4	14
ASSLGTGGFTDTQY	TRBJ2-3	TRBV11-2	14
ASSRFSGTSVAGELF	TRBJ2-2	TRBV6-2/TRBV6-3	15
ASSQPGSTEQY	TRBJ2-7	TRBV5-1	11
SAWRDEQY	TRBJ2-7	TRBV20-1	8
ASSYNPPLAGRVDTQY	TRBJ2-3	TRBV28	16
ASSPATDRPTYRGELF	TRBJ2-2	TRBV4-1	16
ASSPGLAGKTDTQY	TRBJ2-3	TRBV7-2	14
ASRPELADSYNEQF	TRBJ2-1	TRBV12-3/TRBV12-4	14
ASSRSGRRESYNEQF	TRBJ2-1	TRBV18	15
ASSQEAISRTREQY	TRBJ2-7	TRBV4-3	14
ASSVAGQTSGNTIY	TRBJ1-3	TRBV9	14
ASSLWREKGGELF	TRBJ2-2	TRBV5-6	13
SAELAGAYGEQF	TRBJ2-1	TRBV20-1	12
ASSYSRSEVGELF	TRBJ2-2	TRBV6-5	13
ASSWREGYNEQF	TRBJ2-1	TRBV6-5	12
ASSEDRVFGIQY	TRBJ2-4	TRBV2	12
AIIRRGSGNTIY	TRBJ1-3	TRBV10-3	12
ASSSGPTSDTQY	TRBJ2-3	TRBV7-6	12
ASSDSDSYEAF	TRBJ1-1	TRBV6-4	11
ASSLQGGETYEQY	TRBJ2-7	TRBV7-3	13
ASSLGLQGTPLH	TRBJ1-6	TRBV7-2	12
SLSGFYNEQF	TRBJ2-1	TRBV29-1	10
SARDPRQTSYEQY	TRBJ2-7	TRBV20-1	13
ASSLAGGTNTEAF	TRBJ1-1	TRBV3-1	13
ASSRDLGYNEQF	TRBJ2-1	TRBV6-1	12
SVGLSGETQY	TRBJ2-5	TRBV29-1	10
ASSHRRDSYTQY	TRBJ2-3	TRBV12-3/TRBV12-4	12
ASSQDIGQVFSGANVLT	TRBJ2-6	TRBV4-3	17
ASSLVAGSTEAF	TRBJ1-1	TRBV5-1	12
ASSEYRETSGLGEQF	TRBJ2-1	TRBV25-1	15
AISVGDTQY	TRBJ2-3	TRBV10-3	9
ASSLGARRETQY	TRBJ2-5	TRBV7-9	12
ASSDPGYEQY	TRBJ2-7	TRBV25-1	10
ASSPPQDQPQH	TRBJ1-5	TRBV28	11
ASSQTSAGEGDTQY	TRBJ2-3	TRBV6-1	14
SARSTDTEAF	TRBJ1-1	TRBV20-1	10
ASSSQGGNTEAF	TRBJ1-1	TRBV5-1	12
ASSVGSGPDTQY	TRBJ2-3	TRBV28	12
ASTRGQLNTEAF	TRBJ1-1	TRBV6-1	12